This TCR beta chain was recovered during a study of blood T cell repertoires in COVID-19. Study overall: Acute-phase and convalescent COVID-19 samples originated in the United States, Italy and Spain. The analysed material was cDNA or gDNA that came from T cells, B-cell-depleted T cells, or PBMCs.

Authors' data handling: Amplification of reference gene primers was used by the study to estimate nucleated cell counts. Profiling relied on immunoSEQ multiplex PCR, and the TCRdb table lists in-frame clones only, not all of them. V and J calls and clone size come straight from that table; D and trimming were deduced from the DNA. The table has roughly 36,000 clones, 80% to 90% seen once. CDR3 length: 13 amino acids. CDR1 SGHAT and CDR2 FQNNGV come from the germline V gene. Trimming took 4 bases from V and 6 from J; bases not matched to a gene: 1. What was sequenced was peripheral blood. This rearrangement joins TRBV11-2 to TRBJ2-1, with 9 bases lining up with TRBD2. The clonotype originates from a man of 80 years or more with active COVID-19. The CDR3 nucleotides read TGTGCCAGCAGCTCGGGACTAGCCAATGAGCAGTTCTTC. This encodes CASSSGLANEQFF.